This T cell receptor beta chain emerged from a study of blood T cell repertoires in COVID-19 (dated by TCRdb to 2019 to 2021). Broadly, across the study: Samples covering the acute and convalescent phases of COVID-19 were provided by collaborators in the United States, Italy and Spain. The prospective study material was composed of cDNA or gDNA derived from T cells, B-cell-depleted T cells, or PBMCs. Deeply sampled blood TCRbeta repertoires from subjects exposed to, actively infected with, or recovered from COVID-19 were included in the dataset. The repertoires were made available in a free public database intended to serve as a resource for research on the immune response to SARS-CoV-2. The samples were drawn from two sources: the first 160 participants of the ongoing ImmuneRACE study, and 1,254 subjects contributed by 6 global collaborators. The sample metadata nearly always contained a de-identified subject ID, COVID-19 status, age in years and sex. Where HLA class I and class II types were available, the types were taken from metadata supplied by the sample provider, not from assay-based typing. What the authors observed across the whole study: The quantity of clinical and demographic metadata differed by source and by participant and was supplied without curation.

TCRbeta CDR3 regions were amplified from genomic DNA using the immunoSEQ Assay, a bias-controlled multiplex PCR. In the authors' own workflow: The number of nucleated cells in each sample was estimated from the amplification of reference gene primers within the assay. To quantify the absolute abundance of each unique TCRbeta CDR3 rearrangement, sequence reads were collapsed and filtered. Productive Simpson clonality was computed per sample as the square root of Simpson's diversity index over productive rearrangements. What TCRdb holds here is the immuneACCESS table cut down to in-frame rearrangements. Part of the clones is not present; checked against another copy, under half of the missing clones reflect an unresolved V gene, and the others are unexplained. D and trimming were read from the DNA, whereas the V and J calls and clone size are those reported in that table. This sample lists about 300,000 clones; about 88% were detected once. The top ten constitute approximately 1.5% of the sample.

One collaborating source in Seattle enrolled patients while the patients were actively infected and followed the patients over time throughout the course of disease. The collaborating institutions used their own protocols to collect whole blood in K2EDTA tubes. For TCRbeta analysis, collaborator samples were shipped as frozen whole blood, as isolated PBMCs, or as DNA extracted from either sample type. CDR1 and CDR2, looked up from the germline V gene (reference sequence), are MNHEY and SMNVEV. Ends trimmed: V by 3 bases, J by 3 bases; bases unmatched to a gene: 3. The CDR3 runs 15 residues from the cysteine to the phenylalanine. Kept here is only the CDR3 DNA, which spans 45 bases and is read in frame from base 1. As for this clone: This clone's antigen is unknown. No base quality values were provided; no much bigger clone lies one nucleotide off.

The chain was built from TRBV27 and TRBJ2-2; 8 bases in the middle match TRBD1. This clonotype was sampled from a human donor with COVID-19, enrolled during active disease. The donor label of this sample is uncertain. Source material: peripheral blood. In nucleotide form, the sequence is TGTGCCAGCAGTTTTCAGGGGGCTTACACCGGGGAGCTGTTTTTT. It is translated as CASSFQGAYTGELFF.